A single sample is the source of the 18 T cell receptor beta chains below, sequenced in a study of T-cell reconstitution after alpha-beta-depleted transplantation in children. Preparation of the TCRbeta library was carried out with unique molecular identifiers. TCRdb re-called the PCR reads through MiXCR, storing one row per CDR3 protein. The table has approximately 18,000 distinct CDR3 sequences, 4.5% to 5.5% seen once. The specimen was PBMCs, collected before TCRalphabeta/CD19-depleted stem cell transplant. These receptors all stem from a boy aged 5-17 years with acute lymphoblastic leukemia, due to receive a stem cell transplant.

This clonotype is medium-sized in the sample. The rearrangement uses TRBV4-3 and TRBJ2-3, with 8 bases that match TRBD1. Trimming removed 0 bases from V and 6 bases from J; junction bases left unmatched: 11. CDR3 length equals 17 residues. Germline loops: CDR1 LGHNA, CDR2 YSLEER. CDR3 nucleotides: TGCGCCAGCAGCCAAGATTTGGTCAGGGGGCGCTGGGATACGCAGTATTTT. It specifies CASSQDLVRGRWDTQYF.

This sequence joins TRBV19 and TRBJ2-3; tentative D call: TRBD1 (6 bases). CDR3 length: 13 amino acids. The germline CDR1 and CDR2 sequences are LNHDA and SQIVND (reference sequence). V was trimmed by 6 bases and J by 5 bases, leaving 12 bases between them. CDR3 coding DNA: TGTGCCAGTAGAGTCGCAGGGGAAGATACGCAGTATTTT. The encoded protein is CASRVAGEDTQYF.

This clonotype was seen repeatedly, ten times or more. The rearrangement joins TRBV7-9 to TRBJ1-2, with unresolved D. From germline, CDR1 is SEHNR and CDR2 FQNEAQ (reference sequence). V lost 1 base and J 5 bases, leaving 8 bases between the germline ends. The length of the CDR3 is 13 residues. CDR3 sequence (DNA): TGTGCCAGCAGCTTAGTCGGGCCTTATGGCTACACCTTC. Its protein product is CASSLVGPYGYTF. The full variable domain, completed using reference TRBV7-9 and TRBJ1-2, is DTGVSQNPRHKITKRGQNVTFRCDPISEHNRLYWYRQTLGQGPEFLTYFQNEAQLEKSRLLSDRFSAERPKGSFSTLEIQRTEQGDSAMYLCASSLVGPYGYTFGSGTRLTVV.

This clonotype was detected many times. The chain couples TRBV20-1 to TRBJ1-1, with a tentative D call TRBD1 (5 bases). Deletions cut 4 bases from V and 0 bases from J, with 12 bases between. There are 14 residues in the CDR3. Per the germline V gene, CDR1 is DFQATT and CDR2 is SNEGSKA (reference sequence). The CDR3 loop reads CSAKPGSMNTEAFF. In nucleotides, the CDR3 is TGCAGTGCTAAGCCAGGGTCGATGAACACTGAAGCTTTCTTT.

In its sample, this clonotype was seen many times. The genes are TRBV20-1 and TRBJ1-1; D gene uncertain. Germline V gene sequence: CDR1 DFQATT, CDR2 SNEGSKA (reference sequence). The V end lost 5 bases, the J end lost 3 bases, and 13 bases lay between the germline ends. CDR3 size: 13 residues. This chain's CDR3 is CSADPGLDTEAFF. The CDR3 DNA sequence: TGCAGTGCTGATCCGGGTCTGGACACTGAAGCTTTCTTT.

The sample holds many counts of this clonotype. This chain uses TRBV27 with TRBJ2-7; 7 positions match TRBD1. The CDR3 sequence is 14 residues long. J lost 3 bases, V lost 0 bases, and 2 bases had no gene match. CDR1 and CDR2 (germline): MNHEY, SMNVEV (reference sequence). The DNA for the CDR3 is TGTGCCAGCAGTTTATCCTGGGACAGCTACGAGCAGTACTTC. Amino acid sequence: CASSLSWDSYEQYF.

This clonotype has at least ten counts. The chain joins TRBV7-3 to TRBJ1-1, with TRBD1 matching 8 bases. Germline values: CDR1 SGHTA, CDR2 FQGTGA. This CDR3 comprises 15 residues. V lost 5 bases and J lost 4; bases outside the gene matches: 9. CDR3 amino acids: CASSPGGGRVTEAFF. The CDR3 DNA is TGTGCCAGCAGCCCAGGGGGCGGCAGGGTCACTGAAGCTTTCTTT.

This clonotype appeared many times. The J gene is TRBJ2-3, the V gene TRBV7-2; 11 bases fit TRBD2. The CDR3 runs to 15 residues. Germline V lookup: CDR1 SGHTA, CDR2 FQGNSA. Germline trimming cut 1 base from V and 6 bases from J; bases unmatched to any gene: 3. CDR3 amino acids: CASSLVAGGPDTQYF. The CDR3 DNA reads TGTGCCAGCAGCTTAGTAGCGGGAGGGCCGGATACGCAGTATTTT.

This clonotype was seen many times. The chain is built from TRBV5-1 and TRBJ2-2, with D perhaps assigned TRBD1 or TRBD2 (5 bases each). Trimming pared 5 bases from V and 6 bases from J, leaving 17 bases between. This CDR3 comprises 15 residues. The V gene's germline CDR1 is SGHRS and CDR2 YFSETQ. CDR3 region: CASRLSTGAAGELFF. The CDR3 nucleotides are TGCGCCAGCAGACTTAGTACCGGGGCGGCCGGGGAGCTGTTTTTT.

This clonotype occurred many times. This rearrangement joins TRBV5-1 to TRBJ2-1; a possible D gene is TRBD2 (6 bases). V was cut by 0 bases and J by 8 bases, with 12 bases left in between. CDR3 size: 14 residues. Germline lookup yields CDR1 SGHRS and CDR2 YFSETQ. The CDR3 is CASSLVRGEDEQFF. The CDR3 DNA sequence: TGCGCCAGCAGCTTGGTAAGAGGGGAGGATGAGCAGTTCTTC.

This clonotype was seen a few times. The rearrangement uses TRBV2 and TRBJ2-4; a weak D match, TRBD1 (5 bases). Trimming removed 9 bases at V and 1 base at J, with 13 bases between. The V gene's germline CDR1 is SNHLY and CDR2 FYNNEI. CDR3 size: 14 residues. The CDR3 nucleotides read TGTGCCAGTGTGCAGGGAAGTGCCAAAAACATTCAGTACTTC. Translating gives CASVQGSAKNIQYF.

This clonotype is medium-sized. The chain combines TRBV4-1 with TRBJ2-1; no reliable D call. Germline V CDR1 and CDR2: MGHRA, YSYEKL. V dropped 4 bases and J dropped 0 bases, with 10 bases sitting between them. The CDR3 consists of 15 residues. CDR3 bases: TGCGCCAGCAGCCTTTCCCGAAGCTCCTACAATGAGCAGTTCTTC. Translated, it gives CASSLSRSSYNEQFF.

This clonotype occurred many times. The chain combines TRBV19 with TRBJ2-1; 7 bases agree with TRBD2. Germline CDR1 and CDR2: LNHDA and SQIVND (reference sequence). The CDR3 has 15 amino acids. The ends lost 3 bases at V and 5 bases at J; junction bases unmatched: 7. CDR3 loop: CASSIRAGSNNEQFF. DNA for the CDR3: TGTGCCAGTAGTATCCGAGCGGGATCTAACAATGAGCAGTTCTTC.

This clonotype was picked up many times. The chain employs TRBV7-6 and TRBJ2-1; 11 positions match TRBD2. The V and J ends lost 1 base and 4 bases, in that order; junction bases with no gene match: 3. The CDR3 extends over 16 amino acids. In germline, CDR1 is SGHVS, CDR2 FNYEAQ. For the CDR3, the DNA is TGTGCCAGCAGCTTAGAACTAGCGGGAGTATACAATGAGCAGTTCTTC. It translates to CASSLELAGVYNEQFF.

There are many counts of this clonotype. The J gene is TRBJ1-4, the V gene TRBV18; 8 bases fit TRBD1. Germline lookup yields CDR1 KGHSH and CDR2 LQKENI. Trimming cost V 3 bases and J 6 bases; bases outside gene matches: 6. This CDR3 spans 15 amino acids. CDR3 coding DNA: TGTGCCAGCTCACCCCCGGGACAGGTGGATGAAAAACTGTTTTTT. This encodes CASSPPGQVDEKLFF.

In its sample, this clonotype was seen many times. The chain has TRBV6-2 or TRBV6-3 and TRBJ2-7, with unresolved D. V lost 8 bases and J 0 bases, leaving 14 bases between the germline ends. Looked up from germline, CDR1 is MNHEY and CDR2 is SVGEGT. This CDR3 is 14 amino acids long. CDR3: CASSSADHSYEQYF. In DNA, the CDR3 is TGTGCCAGCTCATCGGCAGACCACTCCTACGAGCAGTACTTC.

This clonotype appeared many times. CDR3 residues: CASSYNLGYTF. The CDR3 DNA follows: TGTGCCAGCAGCTATAACCTTGGCTACACCTTC. The J gene is TRBJ1-2, the V gene TRBV7-9; D unclear. The CDR3 is 11 amino acids. V lost 4 bases, J lost 7 bases, and 7 bases lay in between. Per germline, CDR1 SEHNR and CDR2 FQNEAQ (reference sequence). The full variable domain, rest sourced from reference TRBV7-9 and TRBJ1-2, is DTGVSQNPRHKITKRGQNVTFRCDPISEHNRLYWYRQTLGQGPEFLTYFQNEAQLEKSRLLSDRFSAERPKGSFSTLEIQRTEQGDSAMYLCASSYNLGYTFGSGTRLTVV.

This clonotype was picked up many times. The chain couples TRBV7-9 to TRBJ1-2, with 9 bases lining up with TRBD1. Germline assignment: CDR1 SEHNR and CDR2 FQNEAQ (reference sequence). The CDR3 covers 16 residues. The junction had 7 bases not matched to a gene; V was cut back by 5 bases and J by 0 bases. The CDR3, as DNA: TGTGCCAGCAGCCCCACGGGGACAGGGACTAACTATGGCTACACCTTC. It translates to CASSPTGTGTNYGYTF.